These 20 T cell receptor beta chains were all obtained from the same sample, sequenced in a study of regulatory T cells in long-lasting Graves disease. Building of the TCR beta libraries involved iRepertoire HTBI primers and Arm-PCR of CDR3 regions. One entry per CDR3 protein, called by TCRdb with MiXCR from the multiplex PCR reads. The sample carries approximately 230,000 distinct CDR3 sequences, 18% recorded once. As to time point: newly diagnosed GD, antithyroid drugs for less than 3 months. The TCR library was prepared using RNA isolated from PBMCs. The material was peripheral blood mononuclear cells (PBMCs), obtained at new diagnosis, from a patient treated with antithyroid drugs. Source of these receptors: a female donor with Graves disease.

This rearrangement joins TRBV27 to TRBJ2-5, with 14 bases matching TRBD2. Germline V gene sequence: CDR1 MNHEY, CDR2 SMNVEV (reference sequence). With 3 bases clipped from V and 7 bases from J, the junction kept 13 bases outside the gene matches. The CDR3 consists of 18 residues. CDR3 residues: CASSFGTGTSGSRVTQYF. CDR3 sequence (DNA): TGTGCCAGCAGTTTTGGGACCGGGACTAGCGGGAGTAGGGTGACCCAGTACTTC.

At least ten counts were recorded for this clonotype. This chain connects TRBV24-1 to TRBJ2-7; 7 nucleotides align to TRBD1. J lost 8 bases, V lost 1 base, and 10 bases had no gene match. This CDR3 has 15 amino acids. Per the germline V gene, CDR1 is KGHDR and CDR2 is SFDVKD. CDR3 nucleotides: TGTGCCACCAGTGATTTAGGGACAGAGACCGGGAAGCAGTACTTC. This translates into CATSDLGTETGKQYF.

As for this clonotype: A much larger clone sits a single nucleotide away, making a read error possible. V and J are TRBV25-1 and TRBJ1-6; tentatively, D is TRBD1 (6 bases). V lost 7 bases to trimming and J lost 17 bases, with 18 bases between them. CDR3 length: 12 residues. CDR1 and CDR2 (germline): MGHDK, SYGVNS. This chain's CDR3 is CASTAQGRAFHF. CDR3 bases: TGTGCCAGCACCGCACAGGGTAGGGCCTTCCACTTT.

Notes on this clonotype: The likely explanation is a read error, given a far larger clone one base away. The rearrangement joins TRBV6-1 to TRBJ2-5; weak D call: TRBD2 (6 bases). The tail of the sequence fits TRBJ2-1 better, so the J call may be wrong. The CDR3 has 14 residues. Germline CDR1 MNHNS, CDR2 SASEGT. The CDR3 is CASTKTTEGNEQFF. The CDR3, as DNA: TGTGCCAGCACCAAGACTACGGAGGGAAATGAGCAGTTCTTC.

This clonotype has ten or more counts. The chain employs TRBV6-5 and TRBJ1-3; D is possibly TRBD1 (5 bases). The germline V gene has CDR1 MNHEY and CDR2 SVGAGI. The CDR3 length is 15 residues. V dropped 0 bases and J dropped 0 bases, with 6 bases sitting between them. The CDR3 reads CASSYSGTSGNTIYF. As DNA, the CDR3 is TGTGCCAGCAGTTACTCTGGGACCTCTGGAAACACCATATATTTT.

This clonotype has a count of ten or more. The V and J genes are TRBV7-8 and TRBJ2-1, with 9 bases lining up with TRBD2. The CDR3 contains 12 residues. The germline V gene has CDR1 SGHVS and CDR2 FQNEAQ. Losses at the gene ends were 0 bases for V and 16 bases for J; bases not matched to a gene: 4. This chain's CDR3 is CASSLAGTSKFF. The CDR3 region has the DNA TGTGCCAGCAGCTTAGCAGGGACTAGCAAATTCTTC.

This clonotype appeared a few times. The CDR3 here is CASSDRGHTEAFF. The CDR3 DNA follows: TGTGCCAGCAGTGACCGGGGGCACACTGAAGCTTTCTTT. The rearrangement joins TRBV6-1 to TRBJ1-1, with a weak D call TRBD1 (6 bases). With 3 bases removed from V and 3 bases from J, the gap between germline ends came to 8 bases. Per germline, CDR1 MNHNS and CDR2 SASEGT. CDR3 length: 13 residues.

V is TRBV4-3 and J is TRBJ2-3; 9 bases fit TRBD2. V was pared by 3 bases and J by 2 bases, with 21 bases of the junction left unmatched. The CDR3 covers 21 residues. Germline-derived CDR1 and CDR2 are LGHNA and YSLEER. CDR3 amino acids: CASSHPAPTLPTSGYTDTQYF. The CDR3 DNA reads TGCGCCAGCAGCCACCCAGCCCCTACACTACCCACTAGCGGGTACACAGATACGCAGTATTTT.

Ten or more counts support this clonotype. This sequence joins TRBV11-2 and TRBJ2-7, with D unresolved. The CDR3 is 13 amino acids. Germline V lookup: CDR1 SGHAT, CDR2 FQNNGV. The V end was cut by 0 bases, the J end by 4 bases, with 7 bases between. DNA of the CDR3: TGTGCCAGCAGCTTAGAGAGTCTTTACGAGCAGTACTTC. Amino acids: CASSLESLYEQYF.

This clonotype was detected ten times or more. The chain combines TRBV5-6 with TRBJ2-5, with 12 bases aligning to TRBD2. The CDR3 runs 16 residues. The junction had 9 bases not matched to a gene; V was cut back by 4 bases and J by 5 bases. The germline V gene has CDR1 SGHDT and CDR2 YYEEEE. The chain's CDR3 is CASSDYPGLAGETQYF. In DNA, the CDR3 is TGTGCCAGCAGCGACTACCCAGGACTAGCGGGGGAGACCCAGTACTTC.

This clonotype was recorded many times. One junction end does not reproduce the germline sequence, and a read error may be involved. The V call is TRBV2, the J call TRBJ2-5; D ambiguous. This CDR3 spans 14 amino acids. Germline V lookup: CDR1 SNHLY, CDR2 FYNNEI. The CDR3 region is CANSVTPSQETQYF. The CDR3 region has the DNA TGTGCCAACAGTGTTACTCCCTCTCAAGAGACCCAGTACTTC.

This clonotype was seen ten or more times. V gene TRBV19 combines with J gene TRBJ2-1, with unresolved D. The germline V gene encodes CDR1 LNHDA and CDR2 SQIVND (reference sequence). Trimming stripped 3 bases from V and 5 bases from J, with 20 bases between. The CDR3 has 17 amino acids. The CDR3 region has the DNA TGTGCCAGTAGTATCTTGGTGGGTCTCCCCGGTGACAATGAGCAGTTCTTC. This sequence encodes CASSILVGLPGDNEQFF.

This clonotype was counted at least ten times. CDR3 coding DNA: TGTGCCAGTAGTATAGATCGGGCCACCGGGGAGCTGTTTTTT. Its translation: CASSIDRATGELFF. The chain has TRBV19 and TRBJ2-2; D call uncertain. CDR1 is LNHDA and CDR2 is SQIVND in the germline V gene (reference sequence). V dropped 0 bases and J dropped 4 bases, with 6 bases sitting between them. The CDR3 spans 14 residues.

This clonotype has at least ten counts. The CDR3 DNA sequence: TGTGCCAGCAGCCAAGATCCGGACAGGGCGGTTGGCTACACCTTC. Translated: CASSQDPDRAVGYTF. J is TRBJ1-2 and V is TRBV3-1; 8 bases fit TRBD1. Germline CDR1 and CDR2: LGHDT and YNNKEL (reference sequence). Trimming removed 0 bases from V and 7 bases from J; junction bases left unmatched: 7. CDR3 length equals 15 residues.

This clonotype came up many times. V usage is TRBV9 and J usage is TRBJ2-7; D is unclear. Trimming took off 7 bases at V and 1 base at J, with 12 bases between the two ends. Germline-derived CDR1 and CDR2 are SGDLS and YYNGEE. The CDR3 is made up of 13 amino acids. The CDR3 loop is CASSPGRSYEQYF. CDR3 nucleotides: TGTGCCAGCTCACCGGGCAGATCCTACGAGCAGTACTTC.

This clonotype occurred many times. CDR3 bases: TGTGCCAGCAGCTCCTTCCGGGACCCCTTCTCCGATACGCAGTATTTT. Amino acids: CASSSFRDPFSDTQYF. The chain links TRBV7-2 to TRBJ2-3, with D possibly being TRBD1 or TRBD2 (5 bases each). V gave up 4 bases and J gave up 6 bases, with 20 bases separating them. This CDR3 has 16 amino acids. The germline CDR1 and CDR2 sequences are SGHTA and FQGNSA. The whole variable domain, filled in from reference TRBV7-2 and TRBJ2-3, reads GAGVSQSPSNKVTEKGKDVELRCDPISGHTALYWYRQSLGQGLEFLIYFQGNSAPDKSGLPSDRFSAERTGGSVSTLTIQRTQQEDSAVYLCASSSFRDPFSDTQYFGPGTRLTVL.

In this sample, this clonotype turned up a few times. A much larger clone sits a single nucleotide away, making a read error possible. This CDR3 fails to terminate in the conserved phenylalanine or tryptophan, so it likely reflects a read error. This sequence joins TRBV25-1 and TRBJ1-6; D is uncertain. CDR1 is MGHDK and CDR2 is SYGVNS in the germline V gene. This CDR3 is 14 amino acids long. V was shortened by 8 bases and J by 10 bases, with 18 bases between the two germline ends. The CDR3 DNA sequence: TGTGCCAGCGGAGTCGGTCTGGGTCAATCACCCCTCCACCTT. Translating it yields CASGVGLGQSPLHL.

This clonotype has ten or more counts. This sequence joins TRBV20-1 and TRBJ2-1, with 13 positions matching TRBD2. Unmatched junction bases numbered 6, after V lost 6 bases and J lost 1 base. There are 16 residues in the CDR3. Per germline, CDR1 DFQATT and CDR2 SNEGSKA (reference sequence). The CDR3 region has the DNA TGCAGTGCGGGAGGACTAGCGGGAGTGTCCTACAATGAGCAGTTCTTC. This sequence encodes CSAGGLAGVSYNEQFF.

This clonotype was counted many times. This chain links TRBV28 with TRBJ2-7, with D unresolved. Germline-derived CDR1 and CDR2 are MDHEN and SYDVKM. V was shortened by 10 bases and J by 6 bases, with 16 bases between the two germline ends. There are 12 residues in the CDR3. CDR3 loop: CAIGSGGGEQYF. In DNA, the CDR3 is TGTGCCATCGGTTCCGGCGGCGGCGAGCAGTACTTC.

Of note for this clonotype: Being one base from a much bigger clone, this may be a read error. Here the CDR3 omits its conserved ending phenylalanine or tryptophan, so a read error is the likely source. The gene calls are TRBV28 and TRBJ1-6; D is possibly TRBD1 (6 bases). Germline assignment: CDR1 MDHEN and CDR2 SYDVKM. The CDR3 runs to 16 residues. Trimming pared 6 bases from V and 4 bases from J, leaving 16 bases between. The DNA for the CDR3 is TGTGCCAGCAGCCGCGCCCTAACAGGGTATAATTCACCCCTCCACCTT. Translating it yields CASSRALTGYNSPLHL.